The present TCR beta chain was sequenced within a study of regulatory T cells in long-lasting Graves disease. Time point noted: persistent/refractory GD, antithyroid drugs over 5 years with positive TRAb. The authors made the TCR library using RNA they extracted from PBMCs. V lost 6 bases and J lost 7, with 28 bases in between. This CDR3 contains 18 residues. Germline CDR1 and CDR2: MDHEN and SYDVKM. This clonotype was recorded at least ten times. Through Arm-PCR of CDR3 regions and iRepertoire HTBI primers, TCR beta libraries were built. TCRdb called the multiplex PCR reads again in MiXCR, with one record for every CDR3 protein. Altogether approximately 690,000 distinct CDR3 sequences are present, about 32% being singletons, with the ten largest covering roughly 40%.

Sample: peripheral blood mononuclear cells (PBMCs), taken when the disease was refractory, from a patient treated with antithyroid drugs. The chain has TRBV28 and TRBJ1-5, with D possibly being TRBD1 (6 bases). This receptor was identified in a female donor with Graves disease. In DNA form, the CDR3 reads TGTGCCAGCAGCCTCCCACGATTGGGGACATCGGGGGGGCAGCCCCAGCATTTT. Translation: CASSLPRLGTSGGQPQHF.